These 13 T cell receptor beta chains came from one sample sequenced in a study of blood T cell repertoires in COVID-19 (dated by TCRdb to 2018 to 2021). Libraries came from the immunoSEQ multiplex PCR assay. Not all clones reach the TCRdb copy of this immuneACCESS table, which keeps in-frame sequences only. Checked studies attribute under half of the gap to unresolved V genes and leave the rest unexplained. The sample has over 130,000 clones on record, 65% to 90% of them singletons. The ten largest clones take up less than 3.5% of the sample. Sequencing used peripheral blood. These receptors were collected from a man between 65 and 85 years old with acute or convalescent COVID-19.

The V gene is TRBV19, the J gene TRBJ2-5; 13 bases align to TRBD2. The junction had 17 bases not matched to a gene; V was cut back by 8 bases and J by 5 bases. This CDR3 comprises 18 residues. Germline loops: CDR1 LNHDA, CDR2 SQIVND (reference sequence). CDR3 DNA: TGTGCCAGTGGGGGCCCAGGACTAGCGGGAGAGGGCCGTGAGACCCAGTACTTC. Amino acids: CASGGPGLAGEGRETQYF.

This chain uses TRBV28 with TRBJ1-2; 9 nucleotides align to TRBD1. Unmatched junction bases numbered 12, after V lost 5 bases and J lost 8 bases. The CDR3 totals 15 residues. Germline values: CDR1 MDHEN, CDR2 SYDVKM. The CDR3 loop reads CASSLPLQGANGYTF. The CDR3 DNA is TGTGCCAGCAGTCTTCCCTTACAGGGGGCGAACGGCTACACCTTC.

The chain is built from TRBV28 and TRBJ2-7, with D tentatively TRBD2 (5 bases). The V and J ends lost 4 bases and 2 bases respectively, with 18 bases between them. The germline V gene encodes CDR1 MDHEN and CDR2 SYDVKM. This CDR3 comprises 16 residues. CDR3 region: CASSWERWAHPYEQYF. DNA for the CDR3: TGTGCCAGCAGTTGGGAGAGGTGGGCGCATCCCTACGAGCAGTACTTC.

J is TRBJ2-5 and V is TRBV11-1; 10 bases are a match to TRBD2. V gave up 6 bases and J gave up 5 bases; unmatched junction bases: 6. Germline CDR1 reads SGHAT; CDR2 reads FQDESV (reference sequence). The CDR3 loop spans 14 amino acids. The CDR3 protein is CASSSTSGIETQYF. Here the CDR3 DNA reads TGTGCCAGCAGTTCCACTAGCGGGATTGAGACCCAGTACTTC.

This chain joins TRBV7-9 and TRBJ2-1, with 10 nucleotides matching TRBD2. Trimming removed 0 bases from V and 4 bases from J; junction bases left unmatched: 3. The germline V gene encodes CDR1 SEHNR and CDR2 FQNEAQ (reference sequence). The CDR3 covers 16 residues. The CDR3 loop reads CASSLAVSGRYNEQFF. The CDR3 bases are TGTGCCAGCAGCTTAGCGGTTAGCGGGAGGTACAATGAGCAGTTCTTC.

CDR3 residues: CASSQVPGELAYNEQFF. The CDR3 bases are TGTGCCAGCAGCCAAGTTCCGGGGGAGCTAGCCTACAATGAGCAGTTCTTC. This rearrangement joins TRBV4-2 to TRBJ2-1, with D perhaps matching TRBD2 (6 bases). CDR1 LGHNA and CDR2 YNFKEQ come from the germline V gene. The CDR3 runs 17 residues. V was pared by 1 base and J by 2 bases, with 15 bases between.

V is TRBV11-2 and J is TRBJ2-5; D perhaps matches TRBD1 (6 bases). The CDR3 loop spans 13 amino acids. The germline V gene has CDR1 SGHAT and CDR2 FQNNGV. V gave up 5 bases and J gave up 6 bases, with 13 bases separating them. CDR3 sequence reads: CASSQQGRQTQYF. In nucleotides, the CDR3 is TGTGCCAGCAGCCAACAGGGTCGCCAGACCCAGTACTTC.

To note about this clone: Other DNA sequences of this sample code for an identical CDR3. The chain employs TRBV27 and TRBJ1-1; unclear D gene. Germline loops: CDR1 MNHEY, CDR2 SMNVEV (reference sequence). The CDR3 totals 13 residues. Between the trimmed V and J ends, which lost 3 bases and 1 base, there was a span of 6 bases. CDR3 in DNA: TGTGCCAGCAGTTTTACGGGGAACACTGAAGCTTTCTTT. It is translated as CASSFTGNTEAFF.

The chain couples TRBV27 to TRBJ2-7; 10 bases map to TRBD1. This CDR3 comprises 15 residues. After removal of 6 bases from V and 4 bases from J, the junction contained 9 bases not matched to a gene. Germline V gives CDR1 MNHEY, CDR2 SMNVEV (reference sequence). The CDR3 DNA sequence: TGTGCCAGCAGAGCCCTCGGGACAGGGGTGTACGAGCAGTACTTC. Encoded protein: CASRALGTGVYEQYF.

The chain combines TRBV2 with TRBJ2-2; no clear D. The CDR3 has 13 amino acids. The V gene's germline CDR1 is SNHLY and CDR2 FYNNEI. Trimming left V 3 bases short and J 7 bases short, with 9 bases between. The CDR3 is CASSEVLDGELFF. The CDR3 DNA reads TGTGCCAGCAGTGAGGTCCTAGACGGGGAGCTGTTTTTT.

The chain carries TRBV7-3 and TRBJ2-3, with a weak D call TRBD2 (6 bases). In germline, CDR1 is SGHTA, CDR2 FQGTGA. The CDR3 spans 15 residues. V was trimmed by 3 bases and J by 0 bases, leaving 10 bases between them. CDR3 coding DNA: TGTGCCAGCAGCTTGGCGGGGCCTAGCACAGATACGCAGTATTTT. Protein: CASSLAGPSTDTQYF.

V and J are TRBV5-4 and TRBJ2-5, with TRBD2 matching 11 bases. This CDR3 region has 16 residues. V was pared by 0 bases and J by 2 bases, with 3 bases of the junction left unmatched. Looked up from germline, CDR1 is SGHNT and CDR2 is YYREEE (reference sequence). This chain's CDR3 is CASSLDLAGGQETQYF. The CDR3 DNA is TGTGCCAGCAGCTTGGACCTAGCGGGAGGACAAGAGACCCAGTACTTC.

The gene calls are TRBV4-3 and TRBJ2-5; 8 bases are shared with TRBD1. Trimming took 0 bases from V and 7 from J; bases not matched to a gene: 7. The CDR3 has 15 amino acids. Germline CDR1 LGHNA, CDR2 YSLEER. CDR3 sequence (DNA): TGCGCCAGCAGCCAAGATCGGACAGGGTCGGGGACCCAGTACTTC. Translation gives CASSQDRTGSGTQYF.